These 5 T cell receptor beta chains were sequenced from one sample in a study of blood T cell repertoires in COVID-19. The method was immunoSEQ multiplex PCR; TCRdb's version includes in-frame clones alone and lacks a portion of them. The table records about 270,000 clones, about 88% of them present only once. Sequences were obtained from PBMCs or T cells enriched from blood (not recorded which). The receptors were gathered from a woman aged 50 to 65 who had recovered from COVID-19.

This sequence joins TRBV7-2 and TRBJ1-1; a possible D gene is TRBD1 (5 bases). V dropped 5 bases and J dropped 1 base, with 14 bases sitting between them. This CDR3 region has 15 residues. CDR1 SGHTA and CDR2 FQGNSA come from the germline V gene. The CDR3 DNA follows: TGTGCCAGCAGCCTCCTAGGGGTCCCGAACACTGAAGCTTTCTTT. Translating gives CASSLLGVPNTEAFF.

This chain uses TRBV21-1 with TRBJ2-1; the table calls TRBD1, which could not be checked here. TRBV21-1 represents a pseudogene. There are 16 residues in the CDR3. The CDR3 DNA is TGTGCCAGCAGCAAAGCGGAGACAGGGGTTTGCAATGAGCAGTTCTTC. Translating gives CASSKAETGVCNEQFF.

The chain carries TRBV3-1 (or the pseudogene TRBV3-2) and TRBJ1-3, with 7 bases matching TRBD1. CDR1 is LGHDT, CDR2 YNNKEL, per germline (reference sequence). The J segment lost 1 base and the V segment lost 4 bases, leaving 4 bases of the junction unmatched. CDR3 length: 15 residues. The CDR3 sequence is CASSPGTDSGNTIYF. CDR3 sequence (DNA): TGTGCCAGCAGCCCGGGGACAGATTCTGGAAACACCATATATTTT.

The chain recombines TRBV5-4 with TRBJ1-1, with D possibly TRBD1 on 5 matching bases. CDR1 is SGHNT and CDR2 is YYREEE in the germline V gene (reference sequence). This CDR3 region has 15 residues. Trimming took off 3 bases at V and 1 base at J, with 13 bases between the two ends. The CDR3 DNA sequence: TGTGCCAGCAGCTCTGATACAGGATCGAACACTGAAGCTTTCTTT. Its protein is CASSSDTGSNTEAFF.

The chain uses TRBV20-1 and TRBJ2-7; D uncertain. Trimming removed 3 bases from V and 4 bases from J, with 10 bases in between. The CDR3 runs 12 residues. Germline-derived CDR1 and CDR2 are DFQATT and SNEGSKA (reference sequence). CDR3 DNA: TGCAGTGCTAGTTTAGCCGGATACGAGCAGTACTTC. It yields the protein CSASLAGYEQYF.